One and the same sample provided the 3 T cell receptor beta chains below, sequenced in a study of T-cell memory formation after mild COVID-19. TCRdb processed the 5' RACE reads anew with MiXCR; each CDR3 protein has one entry. The table has about 110,000 distinct CDR3 sequences, roughly a sixth seen once. Material: PBMCs or a T cell subset sorted from them (not recorded which). These receptors were collected from a young man who had mild COVID-19 (a few samples of this study predate the infection). Cell type and time point are not known.

This chain connects TRBV25-1 to TRBJ1-1; no clear D. This CDR3 region has 14 residues. Trimming took off 3 bases at V and 5 bases at J, with 13 bases between the two ends. Germline values: CDR1 MGHDK, CDR2 SYGVNS. CDR3 sequence reads: CASSDDAGGTEAFF. In nucleotides, the CDR3 is TGTGCCAGCAGTGACGACGCGGGAGGGACTGAAGCTTTCTTT.

The table lists this clonotype with a few counts. V and J are TRBV12-5 and TRBJ2-7; D remains ambiguous. Trimming took off 4 bases at V and 7 bases at J, with 14 bases between the two ends. Germline loops: CDR1 LGHNT, CDR2 FRNRAP. The CDR3 runs to 13 residues. CDR3 sequence reads: CASGSDRHREQYF. The DNA for the CDR3 is TGTGCTAGTGGTTCGGACCGTCACAGAGAGCAGTACTTC.

In this sample, this clonotype turned up a few times. This sequence joins TRBV6-5 and TRBJ1-6; D gene unclear. The V end lost 6 bases, the J end lost 12 bases, and 9 bases lay between the germline ends. CDR1 and CDR2 from the germline V gene are MNHEY and SVGAGI. The CDR3 spans 11 residues. CDR3 sequence: CASSGPLPLHF. The CDR3 coding sequence is TGTGCCAGCAGCGGACCCCTACCCCTCCACTTT.